This is a list of T cell receptor beta chains from one sample in a study of monozygotic twins with inflammatory bowel disease. TCRdb re-analyzed the 5' RACE reads; it lists each CDR3 protein once, without DNA. Across around 230,000 distinct CDR3 sequences, the top ten clones capture less than 2% of the sample. The sample consisted of blood. These receptors were collected from a human donor with ulcerative colitis or Crohn's disease, or a healthy co-twin of an affected twin (not recorded which). CDR3s include the opening cysteine and the closing phenylalanine or tryptophan. Fields, in order: V gene, J gene, CDR3 protein.

v_call: TRBV5-1
j_call: TRBJ2-7
cdr3_aa: CASSTGGGRMDEQYF

v_call: TRBV20-1
j_call: TRBJ2-7
cdr3_aa: CSAETSHEQYF

v_call: TRBV6-5
j_call: TRBJ1-5
cdr3_aa: CASSLEGYQPQHF

v_call: TRBV5-1
j_call: TRBJ1-1
cdr3_aa: CASSLSEVRTEAFF

v_call: TRBV12-5
j_call: TRBJ1-2
cdr3_aa: CASGPGSLPGYTF

v_call: TRBV29-1
j_call: TRBJ1-1
cdr3_aa: CSGDRDWGNTEAFF

v_call: TRBV7-8
j_call: TRBJ2-1
cdr3_aa: CASSVGTNAYNEQFF

v_call: TRBV3-1
j_call: TRBJ2-5
cdr3_aa: CASSRQVPGPETQYF

v_call: TRBV9
j_call: TRBJ1-2
cdr3_aa: CASSPDGSYGYTF

v_call: TRBV5-1
j_call: TRBJ1-6
cdr3_aa: CASSLSSGGANSPLHF

v_call: TRBV5-1
j_call: TRBJ2-2
cdr3_aa: CASKWTDTGELFF

v_call: TRBV7-3
j_call: TRBJ2-3
cdr3_aa: CASSKRTSGEADTQYF

v_call: TRBV7-6
j_call: TRBJ1-4
cdr3_aa: CASSWGLQANEKLFF

v_call: TRBV5-1
j_call: TRBJ2-1
cdr3_aa: CASSLAGGSNEQFF

v_call: TRBV11-1
j_call: TRBJ1-1
cdr3_aa: CASSFLQGSTEAFF

v_call: TRBV10-3
j_call: TRBJ1-6
cdr3_aa: CAISEAGQGAGALHF

v_call: TRBV3-1
j_call: TRBJ2-7
cdr3_aa: CASSYHGGQKYF

v_call: TRBV5-1
j_call: TRBJ1-2
cdr3_aa: CASSLAVEAGGYTF

v_call: TRBV5-1
j_call: TRBJ1-6
cdr3_aa: CASSRDRESPLHF

v_call: TRBV19
j_call: TRBJ2-7
cdr3_aa: CASSVDATGKYEQYF

v_call: TRBV5-1
j_call: TRBJ2-6
cdr3_aa: CASSISGHGANVLTF

v_call: TRBV3-1
j_call: TRBJ2-6
cdr3_aa: CASSPTIAGANVLTF

v_call: TRBV20-1
j_call: TRBJ2-1
cdr3_aa: CTIIQGAGEQFF

v_call: TRBV6-5
j_call: TRBJ2-5
cdr3_aa: CASSFHGRETQYF

v_call: TRBV7-9
j_call: TRBJ2-5
cdr3_aa: CASSLGTGGPQETQYF

v_call: TRBV18
j_call: TRBJ2-3
cdr3_aa: CASSPGEKSTDTQYF

v_call: TRBV20-1
j_call: TRBJ2-1
cdr3_aa: CSARDPGVRDYNEQFF

v_call: TRBV25-1
j_call: TRBJ1-2
cdr3_aa: CASSEVGSGFAGYTF

v_call: TRBV5-5
j_call: TRBJ2-2
cdr3_aa: CASSFEGLGGELFF

v_call: TRBV4-1
j_call: TRBJ2-7
cdr3_aa: CASSQDRGNSYEQYF

v_call: TRBV11-3
j_call: TRBJ2-7
cdr3_aa: CASSRAGGTREQYF

v_call: TRBV19
j_call: TRBJ2-2
cdr3_aa: CAGSQTGTGELFF

v_call: TRBV24-1
j_call: TRBJ2-5
cdr3_aa: CATSDISQETQYF

v_call: TRBV3-1
j_call: TRBJ2-5
cdr3_aa: CASSTHDRGQETQYF

v_call: TRBV18
j_call: TRBJ1-1
cdr3_aa: CASSPPNNRGIPEAFF

v_call: TRBV7-9
j_call: TRBJ2-2
cdr3_aa: CASSPPGRDTGELFF

v_call: TRBV7-9
j_call: TRBJ2-5
cdr3_aa: CASRQGSTQETQYF

v_call: TRBV5-5
j_call: TRBJ2-2
cdr3_aa: CASSDGNVPGELFF

v_call: TRBV11-2
j_call: TRBJ1-5
cdr3_aa: CASSLGPSGREPQHF

v_call: TRBV18
j_call: TRBJ1-2
cdr3_aa: CASSPTVDFNYGYTF

v_call: TRBV12-3/TRBV12-4
j_call: TRBJ2-3
cdr3_aa: CASSLQSTDTQYF

v_call: TRBV6-1
j_call: TRBJ1-1
cdr3_aa: CASSTALNFMNTEAFF